This record covers a single TCR beta chain. Its specificity is not known. This record comes from a study of CD8 T cells in Susac syndrome. As for the study in general: Each patient with Susac syndrome, at the time of blood draw, was therapy-naive, on corticosteroids, or on intravenous immunoglobulin alone. The study's findings and limits: In Susac syndrome, the CD4+ T cell repertoires did not show clonal expansion.

Peripheral blood CD8+ and CD4+ T cells were profiled by TCR beta sequencing. Roughly 0.5 to 1 ug RNA was reverse transcribed with random hexamers. TCRdb re-called the immunoSEQ multiplex PCR reads through MiXCR, storing one row per CDR3 protein. The sample holds 100,000 or so distinct CDR3 sequences, around 94% seen once. Germline V gives CDR1 GTSNPN, CDR2 SVGIG (reference sequence). The V gene lost 6 bases and the J gene lost 1 base, with 16 bases spanning the gap. This CDR3 is built from 14 residues. This chain uses TRBV30 with TRBJ2-7; no clear D. This receptor was obtained from a human donor with Susac syndrome. The sequenced sample consisted of CD4+ T cells from PBMCs. This CDR3 reads CACTYGVLSYEQYF. CDR3 DNA sequence: TGTGCCTGTACTTATGGGGTCTTATCCTACGAGCAGTACTTC.